The 24 T cell receptor beta chains in this list originate from one sample, sequenced in a study of T cells expressing NK-cell markers. From the 5' RACE reads, TCRdb lists one entry per CDR3 protein and no DNA. This sample carries 550,000 or so distinct CDR3 sequences, with 3% to 4.5% going to the ten biggest clones. Sequencing was carried out using blood T cells: a sorted CD56 or NKG2C T cell subset, CD4+ or CD8+ T cells, or bulk PBMC T cells (not recorded which). These TCRs come from a man in his late teens or twenties in good health.

This sequence joins TRBV3-1 and TRBJ2-1; TCRdb indicates TRBD2, and absent DNA this call remains unverified. Germline loops: CDR1 LGHDT, CDR2 YNNKEL (reference sequence). CDR3 length: 18 residues. The CDR3 protein is CASSLSSSTSGRYNEQFF.

J is TRBJ2-3 and V is TRBV7-6; TCRdb calls TRBD1, which cannot be checked without DNA. The CDR3 contains 15 residues. In germline, CDR1 is SGHVS, CDR2 FNYEAQ. This chain's CDR3 is CASSFTGGRADTQYF. Drawing the rest from reference TRBV7-6 and TRBJ2-3, the complete variable domain is GAGVSQSPRYKVTKRGQDVALRCDPISGHVSLYWYRQALGQGPEFLTYFNYEAQQDKSGLPNDRFSAERPEGSISTLTIQRTEQRDSAMYRCASSFTGGRADTQYFGPGTRLTVL.

This chain connects TRBV12-3 or TRBV12-4 to TRBJ1-6; the TCRdb call, TRBD1, lacks DNA for checking. The CDR3 has 15 amino acids. CDR3 sequence reads: CASSLGGPPASPLHF.

This sequence joins TRBV12-3 or TRBV12-4 and TRBJ2-3; TCRdb proposes TRBD2, but this gene call is untestable without DNA. The CDR3 contains 16 residues. CDR3 amino acids: CASSWSTGGPRGTQYF.

The chain links TRBV20-1 to TRBJ2-1; TCRdb reports TRBD2, a call that lacks DNA to check it against. Germline values: CDR1 DFQATT, CDR2 SNEGSKA (reference sequence). The CDR3 consists of 16 residues. The CDR3: CSARESAGKAYNEQFF.

Here the CDR3 reads CATSELAGGPFEQFF. This sequence joins TRBV24-1 and TRBJ2-1; TCRdb selects TRBD2, and the lack of DNA leaves this call unchecked. CDR3 length: 15 amino acids. Looked up from germline, CDR1 is KGHDR and CDR2 is SFDVKD.

The gene calls are TRBV5-1 and TRBJ2-3; lacking DNA, the TRBD2 call made by TCRdb goes unchecked. CDR1 SGHRS and CDR2 YFSETQ come from the germline V gene. The CDR3 loop spans 15 amino acids. The CDR3 protein is CASSVASDHTDTQYF.

V and J are TRBV29-1 and TRBJ2-5; TCRdb indicates TRBD2, and absent DNA this call remains unverified. The CDR3 runs 15 residues. The germline gives CDR1 SQVTM, CDR2 ANQGSEA. The CDR3 loop reads CSVGGLAGEVETQYF. Variable domain in full (rest from reference TRBV29-1 and TRBJ2-5): SAVISQKPSRDICQRGTSLTIQCQVDSQVTMMFWYRQQPGQSLTLIATANQGSEATYESGFVIDKFPISRPNLTFSTLTVSNMSPEDSSIYLCSVGGLAGEVETQYFGPGTRLLVL.

The CDR3 spells CASSQDTGGINEKLFF. J is TRBJ1-4 and V is TRBV4-2. The CDR3 loop spans 16 amino acids. The germline V gene has CDR1 LGHNA and CDR2 YNFKEQ.

CDR3 protein: CASNRTGGKNIQYF. This sequence joins TRBV5-1 and TRBJ2-4; TCRdb calls TRBD1, which cannot be checked without DNA. This CDR3 is built from 14 residues. Germline V gene lookup returns CDR1 SGHRS and CDR2 YFSETQ.

The V call is TRBV6-2 or TRBV6-3, the J call TRBJ1-1. This CDR3 spans 14 amino acids. Germline V CDR1 and CDR2: MNHEY, SVGEGT. The CDR3: CASSRPTRNTEAFF.

The chain combines TRBV12-3 or TRBV12-4 with TRBJ1-2. The CDR3 runs 15 residues. CDR3 in amino acids: CASRWGGERNYGYTF.

The chain has TRBV29-1 and TRBJ1-5; the TRBD1 assignment by TCRdb is unverifiable without DNA. From germline, CDR1 is SQVTM and CDR2 ANQGSEA. The CDR3 sequence is 13 residues long. CDR3 in amino acids: CSVLDRGNQPQHF.

V is TRBV20-1 and J is TRBJ2-7. CDR3 length: 14 residues. Germline values: CDR1 DFQATT, CDR2 SNEGSKA (reference sequence). CDR3 amino acids: CSARGKGFAYEQYF.

The V gene is TRBV6-6, the J gene TRBJ2-1; the TRBD1 assignment by TCRdb is unverifiable without DNA. Per germline, CDR1 MNHNY and CDR2 SVGAGI (reference sequence). The CDR3 has 13 amino acids. The CDR3 loop reads CAGRDPNHNEQFF.

The V gene is TRBV28, the J gene TRBJ2-7; lacking DNA, the TRBD1 call made by TCRdb goes unchecked. This CDR3 contains 15 residues. CDR1 MDHEN and CDR2 SYDVKM come from the germline V gene. This CDR3 reads CASSPPGTGTYEQYF.

The CDR3 region is CASSYSRFGSSYGYTF. The gene calls are TRBV6-2 or TRBV6-3 and TRBJ1-2. The V gene's germline CDR1 is MNHEY and CDR2 SVGEGT. The CDR3 is made up of 16 amino acids.

This rearrangement joins TRBV2 to TRBJ2-1; lacking DNA, the TRBD1 call made by TCRdb goes unchecked. This CDR3 has 13 residues. Germline V CDR1 and CDR2: SNHLY, FYNNEI. The CDR3 is CASGDTGINEQFF.

This chain uses TRBV7-2 with TRBJ2-1. The germline V gene has CDR1 SGHTA and CDR2 FQGNSA. This CDR3 has 15 residues. The chain's CDR3 is CASSLWKGSYNEQFF.

The genes are TRBV12-3 or TRBV12-4 and TRBJ2-7; TCRdb's assignment of TRBD1 cannot be checked, as there is no DNA. The CDR3 runs 15 residues. The CDR3 spells CASKKGGTGAHEQYF.

The J gene is TRBJ1-4, the V gene TRBV5-8; with no DNA, the TCRdb D assignment of TRBD1 cannot be verified. The germline CDR1 and CDR2 sequences are SGHTS and YDEGEE. This CDR3 is built from 16 residues. This CDR3 reads CASSLVGGSSNEKLFF.

The V call is TRBV11-2, the J call TRBJ2-5; with no DNA, the TCRdb D assignment of TRBD2 cannot be verified. This CDR3 is 18 amino acids long. Per germline, CDR1 SGHAT and CDR2 FQNNGV. The CDR3 is CASSFHTDYAAQRETQYF.

V is TRBV7-2 and J is TRBJ2-5; TCRdb selects TRBD1, and the lack of DNA leaves this call unchecked. From germline, CDR1 is SGHTA and CDR2 FQGNSA. There are 13 residues in the CDR3. The CDR3 loop reads CASTPDRQETQYF.

The V call is TRBV7-6, the J call TRBJ2-6; TCRdb names TRBD1, which stays unverified in the absence of DNA. The CDR3 covers 17 residues. CDR1 and CDR2 (germline): SGHVS, FNYEAQ. CDR3 amino acids: CASSLGTGSSGANVLTF.